This T cell receptor beta chain derives from a study of shared clonotypes between healthy human individuals. At the level of the study: CD8 memory received one plate per donor, CD8 naive two, CD4 memory three and CD4 naive three.

Data came from immunoSEQ multiplex PCR; TCRdb stores just in-frame clones and leaves some out. The sample shows about 610,000 clones, approximately 97% of them seen only once. Donors were Caucasian adults residing in Nashville, Tennessee, USA. The clonotype was recovered from a woman under 40 in good health. The sample consisted of naive CD4+ T cells sorted from blood. This sample's subset: CD45RA+ positively selected.

CDR3 in amino acids: CAWKPSQETQYF. CDR3 nucleotide sequence: TGTGCCTGGAAACCCTCCCAAGAGACCCAGTACTTC. V gene TRBV30 combines with J gene TRBJ2-5; D unresolved. Trimming removed 4 bases from V and 1 base from J, with 7 bases in between. CDR1 and CDR2 (germline): GTSNPN, SVGIG (reference sequence). The CDR3 runs 12 residues.